The sample holds many counts of the clone carrying this T cell receptor beta chain. The source material, RNA transcripts, was used to amplify TCR beta CDR3 regions. First-round RT-PCR targeting the TCR CDR3 was performed with the HTBI primer set. TCRdb analysed the multiplex PCR reads with MiXCR anew, one entry per CDR3 protein. The sample records more than 500,000 distinct CDR3 sequences, around 16% being singletons. This specimen belongs to a study of T cells in Graves' hyperthyroidism and ophthalmopathy. Study background: Blood from the periphery was taken at initial diagnosis, before any treatment.

The CDR3 runs 15 residues. V gave up 6 bases and J gave up 1 base, with 14 bases separating them. CDR1 SGHAT and CDR2 FQNNGV come from the germline V gene. Isolation of PBMCs was performed on 9.5 to 10 ml fresh peripheral blood. The chain links TRBV11-2 to TRBJ2-3; D is unresolved. This clonotype was sampled from a woman aged 30 to 39 with Graves' hyperthyroidism. The specimen sequenced was blood. CDR3 protein: CASSPAPWGTDTQYF. CDR3 nucleotides: TGTGCCAGCAGTCCGGCCCCGTGGGGCACAGATACGCAGTATTTT.